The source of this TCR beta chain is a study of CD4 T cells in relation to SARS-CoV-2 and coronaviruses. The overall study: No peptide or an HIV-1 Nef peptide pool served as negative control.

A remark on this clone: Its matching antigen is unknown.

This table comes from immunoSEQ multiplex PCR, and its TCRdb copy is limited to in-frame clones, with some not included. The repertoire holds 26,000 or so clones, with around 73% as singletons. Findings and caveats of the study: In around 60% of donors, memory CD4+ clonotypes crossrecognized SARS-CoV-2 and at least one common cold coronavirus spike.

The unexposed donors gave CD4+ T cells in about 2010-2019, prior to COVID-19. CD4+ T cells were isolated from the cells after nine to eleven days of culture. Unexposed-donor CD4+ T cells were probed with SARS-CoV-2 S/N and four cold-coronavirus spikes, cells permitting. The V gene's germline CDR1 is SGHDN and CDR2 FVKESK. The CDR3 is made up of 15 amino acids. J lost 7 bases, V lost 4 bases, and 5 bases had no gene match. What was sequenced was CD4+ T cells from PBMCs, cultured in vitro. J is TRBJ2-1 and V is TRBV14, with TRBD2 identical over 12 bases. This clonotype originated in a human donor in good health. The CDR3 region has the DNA TGTGCCAGCAGCCCCTGGACTAGCGGGGCTAATGAGCAGTTCTTC. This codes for CASSPWTSGANEQFF.